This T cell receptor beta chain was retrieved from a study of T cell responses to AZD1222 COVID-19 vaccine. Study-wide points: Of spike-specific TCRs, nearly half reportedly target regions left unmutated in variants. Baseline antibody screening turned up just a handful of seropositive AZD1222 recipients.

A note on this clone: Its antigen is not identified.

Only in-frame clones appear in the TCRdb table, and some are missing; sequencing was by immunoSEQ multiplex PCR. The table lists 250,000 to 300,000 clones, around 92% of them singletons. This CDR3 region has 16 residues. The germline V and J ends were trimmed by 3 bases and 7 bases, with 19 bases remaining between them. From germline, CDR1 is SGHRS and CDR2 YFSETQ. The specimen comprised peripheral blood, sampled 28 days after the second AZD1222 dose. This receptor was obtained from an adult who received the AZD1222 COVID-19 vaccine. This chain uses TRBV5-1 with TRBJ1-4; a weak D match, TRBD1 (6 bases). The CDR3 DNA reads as TGCGCCAGCAGCTCTGGGCCGGGACAAGGGGGTGAAAAACTGTTTTTT. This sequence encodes CASSSGPGQGGEKLFF.